A selection of T cell receptor beta chains follows, all from one sample in a study of blood T cells in healthy people across ages. TCRdb itself ran the 5' RACE reads through MiXCR, one entry per CDR3 protein. The sample includes approximately 800,000 distinct CDR3 sequences, under 80% of them seen just once. What was sequenced was blood. The receptor source for this set is a man aged 30-40 years in good health. Each CDR3 is given with its conserved first and last residue. D genes are given only for firm matches. The size field is filled for only some rows; it gives once, few, many or a size class.

TRBV28	.	TRBD1	TRBJ1-5	TGTGCCAGCAGGGCTCCCGGACAGGGTAGCAATCAGCCCCAGCATTTT	CASRAPGQGSNQPQHF
TRBV4-3	.	.	TRBJ1-2	TGCGCCAGCAGCCAAGTATCAGGGAAGAACTATGGCTACACCTTC	CASSQVSGKNYGYTF
TRBV28	.	TRBD1	TRBJ2-2	TGTGCCAGCAGTTTACAGGGGGCGCAGACCGGGGAGCTGTTTTTT	CASSLQGAQTGELFF
TRBV4-2	once	TRBD2	TRBJ2-3	TGTGCCAGCAGCGTCGGGGGGGCGTCAGATACGCAGTATTTT	CASSVGGASDTQYF
TRBV5-1	.	.	TRBJ2-5	TGCGCCAGCAGCCTGCGGGGCTCGGGGTACCAAGAGACCCAGTACTTC	CASSLRGSGYQETQYF
TRBV11-1	.	.	TRBJ2-3	TGTGCCAGCAGCTCCTCCGGACCTACTTCTTACACAGATACGCAGTATTTT	CASSSSGPTSYTDTQYF
TRBV20-1	.	.	TRBJ2-7	TGCAGTGCTTTAAGCCGGGACACGGCATCGGGCGAGCAGTACTTC	CSALSRDTASGEQYF
TRBV6-2/TRBV6-3	.	TRBD1	TRBJ1-6	TGTGCCAGCAGCTATCCCGGACAGGGGGCAAATATTTCACCCCTCCACTTT	CASSYPGQGANISPLHF
TRBV7-2	.	.	TRBJ2-6	TGTGCCAGCAGCTTAGCGGCCCCCTCTGGGGCCAACGTCCTGACTTTC	CASSLAAPSGANVLTF
TRBV18	.	TRBD1	TRBJ2-7	TGTGCCAGCTCACCCGGGACAGGGTCCACCTACGAGCAGTACTTC	CASSPGTGSTYEQYF
TRBV28	once	TRBD2	TRBJ2-7	TGTGCCAGCAGTTTCCCGGCCGGGCTAGCGGGGGGCTCCTCCTCCTACGAGCAGTACTTC	CASSFPAGLAGGSSSYEQYF
TRBV6-2/TRBV6-3	once	.	TRBJ1-6	TGTGCCAGCACGCGCTCCTATAATTCACCCCTCCACTTT	CASTRSYNSPLHF